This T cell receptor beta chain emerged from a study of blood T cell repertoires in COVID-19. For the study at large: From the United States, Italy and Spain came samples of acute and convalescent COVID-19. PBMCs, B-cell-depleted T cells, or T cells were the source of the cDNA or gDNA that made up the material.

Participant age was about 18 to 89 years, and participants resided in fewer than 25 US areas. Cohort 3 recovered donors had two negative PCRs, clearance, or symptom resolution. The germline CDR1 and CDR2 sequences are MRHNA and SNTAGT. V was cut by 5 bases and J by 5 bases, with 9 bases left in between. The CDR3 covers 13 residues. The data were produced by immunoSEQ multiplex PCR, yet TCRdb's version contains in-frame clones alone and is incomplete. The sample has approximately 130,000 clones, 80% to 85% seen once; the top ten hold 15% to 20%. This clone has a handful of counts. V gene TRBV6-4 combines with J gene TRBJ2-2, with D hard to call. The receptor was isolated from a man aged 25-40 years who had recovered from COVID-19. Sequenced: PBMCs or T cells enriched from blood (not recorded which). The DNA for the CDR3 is TGTGCCAGCAGTAGAACCGGGACCGGGGAGCTGTTTTTT. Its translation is CASSRTGTGELFF.